Listed below are T cell receptor beta chains from one sample, sequenced in a study of T cells expressing NK-cell markers. TCRdb reprocessed the 5' RACE reads and stores each CDR3 protein as one record, lacking DNA. The sample holds approximately 440,000 distinct CDR3 sequences. The sequencing input was blood T cells: a sorted CD56 or NKG2C T cell subset, CD4+ or CD8+ T cells, or bulk PBMC T cells (not recorded which). The receptors were gathered from a woman aged 50 to 60 in good health. Each CDR3 is given with its conserved first and last residue.

j_gene,v_gene,CDR3aa
TRBJ2-2,TRBV12-3/TRBV12-4,CASIMFREAATGELFF
TRBJ2-1,TRBV9,CASSVRLAGGEQFF
TRBJ1-3,TRBV11-2,CASSRQGASGNTIYF
TRBJ1-1,TRBV5-1,CASSLAGPEQAEAFF
TRBJ1-6,TRBV5-6,CASSNVGRDLSPLHF
TRBJ1-3,TRBV5-5,CASSLEVFPGGNTIYF
TRBJ2-3,TRBV12-3/TRBV12-4,CASSLRGASTDTQYF
TRBJ1-3,TRBV5-1,CASSVTQGSGNTIYF
TRBJ2-1,TRBV27,CASSLGREGLEQFF
TRBJ2-1,TRBV6-5,CASTRQPYNEQFF
TRBJ2-1,TRBV19,CASSIPPGDEQFF
TRBJ1-1,TRBV6-5,CASRTGTVFNTEAFF
TRBJ2-3,TRBV10-3,CAISGVQGLYTDTQYF
TRBJ2-1,TRBV29-1,CSVEGHDRDGQFF
TRBJ2-5,TRBV20-1,CSAQSAGGPRETQYF
TRBJ1-2,TRBV29-1,CSVEGTLGDYGYTF
TRBJ2-7,TRBV4-1,CASSQGRGKLLGEQYF
TRBJ1-1,TRBV28,CASSLRHYEAFF
TRBJ1-2,TRBV2,CASTHTHTAYYGYTF
TRBJ2-3,TRBV2,CASSDQPLDTQYF
TRBJ2-1,TRBV2,CASRLGRPINEQFF
TRBJ2-5,TRBV20-1,CGGTSAETQYF
TRBJ2-1,TRBV12-3/TRBV12-4,CASRHRTSLPNEQFF
TRBJ2-4,TRBV6-1,CASKLDMKNIQYF
TRBJ2-2,TRBV12-3/TRBV12-4,CAGLLAGDGRSVGELFF
TRBJ2-1,TRBV3-1,CASSQDVGRPLFF
TRBJ2-1,TRBV7-3,CASSYIGGNEQFF
TRBJ1-1,TRBV10-3,CAISDRGSYTEAFF
TRBJ2-3,TRBV12-3/TRBV12-4,CASSLGGSLTDTQYF
TRBJ1-2,TRBV29-1,CSVRRGSNYGYTF
TRBJ2-1,TRBV7-2,CASSSKGTGPPYNEQFF
TRBJ2-2,TRBV5-1,CASSLEAFNTGELFF
TRBJ2-3,TRBV15,CATSREIDRVRGDTQYF
TRBJ1-2,TRBV15,CATSRDLEGKGGYGYTF
TRBJ1-2,TRBV3-1,CASSQDNYGYTF
TRBJ2-7,TRBV15,CATSQGGPSYEQYF
TRBJ2-1,TRBV2,CASDRGGNEQFF
TRBJ2-2,TRBV5-1,CASSLAGLFTGELFF
TRBJ2-5,TRBV29-1,CSVEAGLETQYF
TRBJ1-3,TRBV19,CASSVMSYSGNTIYF
TRBJ2-1,TRBV4-1,CASSQGGGQLYNEQFF
TRBJ1-1,TRBV6-2/TRBV6-3,CATTGPGWTEAFF
TRBJ1-1,TRBV29-1,CSATPILGGVNTEAFF
TRBJ2-1,TRBV20-1,CSARDLVRGLGYEQFF
TRBJ1-1,TRBV3-1,CASSQGQGAVNTEAFF
TRBJ2-6,TRBV7-8,CASSLVAGSGANVLTF
TRBJ1-2,TRBV12-3/TRBV12-4,CASSFSGRGYTF
TRBJ2-5,TRBV20-1,CSARRLLVGVTGGETQYF
TRBJ2-1,TRBV6-2/TRBV6-3,CASRTPLGTGSYNEQFF
TRBJ1-1,TRBV18,CASSPGTGAVEAFF
TRBJ2-3,TRBV5-1,CASSLQRESDTQYF
TRBJ2-2,TRBV25-1,CASSEWLAGGPGTGELFF